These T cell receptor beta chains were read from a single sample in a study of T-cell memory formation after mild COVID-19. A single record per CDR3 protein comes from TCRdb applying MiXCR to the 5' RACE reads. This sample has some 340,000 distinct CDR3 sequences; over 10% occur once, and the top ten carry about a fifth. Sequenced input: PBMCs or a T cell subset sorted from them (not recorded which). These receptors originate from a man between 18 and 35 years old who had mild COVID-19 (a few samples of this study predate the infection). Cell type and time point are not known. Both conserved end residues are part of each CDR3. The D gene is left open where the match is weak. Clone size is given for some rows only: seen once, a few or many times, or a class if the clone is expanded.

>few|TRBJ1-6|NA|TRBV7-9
CASSFRGSLNSPLHF
TGTGCCAGCAGCTTCAGGGGATCCCTCAATTCACCCCTCCACTTT
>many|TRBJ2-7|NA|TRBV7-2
CASSPRPGAYEQYF
TGTGCCAGCAGCCCCCGCCCGGGGGCCTACGAGCAGTACTTC
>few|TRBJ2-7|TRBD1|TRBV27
CASSPGRAGQGYEQYF
TGTGCCAGCAGTCCTGGGCGTGCGGGACAGGGGTACGAGCAGTACTTC
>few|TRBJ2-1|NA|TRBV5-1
CASSALAGSYEQFF
TGCGCCAGCAGTGCTCTAGCCGGGAGTTATGAGCAGTTCTTC
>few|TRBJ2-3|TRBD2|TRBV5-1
CASSLEGRGGTDTQYF
TGCGCCAGCAGCTTGGAAGGGCGGGGGGGCACAGATACGCAGTATTTT
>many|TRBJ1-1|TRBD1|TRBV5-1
CASSLPGGVEAFF
TGCGCCAGCAGCTTACCAGGGGGCGTTGAAGCTTTCTTT
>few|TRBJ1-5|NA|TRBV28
CASSLMRHSNQPQHF
TGTGCCAGCAGTTTAATGCGGCATAGCAATCAGCCCCAGCATTTT
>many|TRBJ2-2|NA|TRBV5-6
CASSLAGRNTGELFF
TGTGCCAGCAGCTTGGCCGGAAGAAACACCGGGGAGCTGTTTTTT
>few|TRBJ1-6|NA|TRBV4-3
CASSQDRVSSPLHF
TGCGCCAGCAGCCAAGACAGGGTCAGTTCACCCCTCCACTTT
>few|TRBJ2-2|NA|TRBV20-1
CSARDGPESDTGELFF
TGCAGTGCTAGAGACGGGCCGGAGTCTGACACCGGGGAGCTGTTTTTT
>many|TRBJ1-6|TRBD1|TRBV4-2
CASRQRLKGQGNSPLHF
TGTGCCAGCAGACAGCGCCTCAAAGGACAGGGTAATTCACCCCTCCACTTT
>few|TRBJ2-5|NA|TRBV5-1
CASSLLVTGRQETQYF
TGCGCCAGCAGCTTGCTCGTGACAGGCCGCCAAGAGACCCAGTACTTC
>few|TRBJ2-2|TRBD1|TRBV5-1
CASSLGTADTGELFF
TGCGCCAGCAGCTTAGGGACAGCCGACACCGGGGAGCTGTTTTTT
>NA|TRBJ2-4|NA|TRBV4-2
CASSQDQVEGLSKNIQYF
TGTGCCAGCAGCCAAGATCAGGTGGAGGGGCTTTCCAAAAACATTCAGTACTTC
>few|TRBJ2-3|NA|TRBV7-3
CASSLNLGPDTQYF
TGTGCCAGCAGCTTAAATTTGGGGCCAGATACGCAGTATTTT
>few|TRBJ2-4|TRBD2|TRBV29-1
CSVGARGGAGIQYF
TGCAGCGTTGGAGCGCGCGGGGGGGCCGGCATTCAGTACTTC
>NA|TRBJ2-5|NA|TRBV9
CASSVVWGSETQYF
TGTGCCAGCAGCGTAGTGTGGGGGAGCGAGACCCAGTACTTC
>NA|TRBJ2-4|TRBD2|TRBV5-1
CASSLFQRGVGKNIQYF
TGCGCCAGCAGCTTGTTCCAGCGGGGGGTTGGCAAAAACATTCAGTACTTC
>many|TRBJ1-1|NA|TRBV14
CASSHLIRDEFTEAFF
TGTGCCAGCAGCCACCTGATCCGGGACGAGTTTACTGAAGCTTTCTTT
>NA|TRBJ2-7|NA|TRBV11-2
CASSQPQGFYEQYF
TGTGCCAGCAGCCAACCACAGGGTTTCTACGAGCAGTACTTC
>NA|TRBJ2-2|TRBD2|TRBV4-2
CASSQDVVAGGRTGELFF
TGTGCCAGCAGCCAAGACGTGGTAGCGGGGGGACGGACCGGGGAGCTGTTTTTT